A selection of T cell receptor beta chains follows, all from one sample in a study of blood T cell repertoires in COVID-19. The data were produced by immunoSEQ multiplex PCR, yet TCRdb's version contains in-frame clones alone and is incomplete. The sample carries about 90,000 clones, roughly nine tenths recorded once. Material: peripheral blood. The receptors stem from a human donor with active COVID-19. The donor label of this sample is uncertain. Both conserved end residues are part of each CDR3. The order of the fields is CDR3 protein, CDR3 DNA, D gene, clone size, J gene, V gene. D genes are given only for firm matches. Only some rows state a clone size, as once, few, many or a class for expanded clones.

CASSRAGLEGNTIYF | TGTGCCAGCAGCCGCGCAGGGTTGGAAGGAAACACCATATATTTT | . | once | TRBJ1-3 | TRBV7-3
CASSPPGDTIYF | TGTGCCAGCAGTCCCCCGGGGGACACCATATATTTT | . | . | TRBJ1-3 | TRBV6-5
CASSLVSSSTDTQYF | TGTGCCAGCAGCTTAGTTTCGAGTAGCACAGATACGCAGTATTTT | . | . | TRBJ2-3 | TRBV7-9
CASSQDIWSARDNEQFF | TGTGCCAGCAGCCAAGATATTTGGTCTGCGAGGGACAATGAGCAGTTCTTC | . | . | TRBJ2-1 | TRBV3-1/TRBV3-2
CASSTGAGTEAFF | TGTGCCAGCAGCACAGGGGCGGGTACTGAAGCTTTCTTT | TRBD1 | . | TRBJ1-1 | TRBV12-3/TRBV12-4
CASSSPGGSRVNTEAFF | TGTGCCAGCAGCTCCCCGGGGGGCTCTAGGGTGAACACTGAAGCTTTCTTT | . | few | TRBJ1-1 | TRBV5-4
CASSLGLADTDTQYF | TGTGCCAGCAGCTTAGGTCTAGCGGACACAGATACGCAGTATTTT | TRBD2 | . | TRBJ2-3 | TRBV7-2
CAISDLEQGEAFF | TGTGCCATCAGTGATTTGGAACAGGGGGAAGCTTTCTTT | TRBD1 | . | TRBJ1-1 | TRBV10-3
CASSEGVANTEAFF | TGCGCCAGCAGCGAGGGGGTGGCGAACACTGAAGCTTTCTTT | . | . | TRBJ1-1 | TRBV5-1
CASSLVRGLSNEQFF | TGCGCCAGCAGCTTGGTCCGGGGACTTAGCAATGAGCAGTTCTTC | . | . | TRBJ2-1 | TRBV5-1
CASSDDRVGTGELFF | TGTGCCAGCAGCGACGACAGGGTTGGCACCGGGGAGCTGTTTTTT | TRBD1 | once | TRBJ2-2 | TRBV5-4
CASSLDLYGGAFGEQYF | TGTGCCAGCAGCTTAGATCTTTACGGGGGGGCCTTCGGCGAGCAGTACTTC | TRBD2 | . | TRBJ2-7 | TRBV11-2
CASSPSPGSPLHF | TGTGCCAGCAGCCCAAGCCCGGGGTCACCCCTCCACTTT | . | few | TRBJ1-6 | TRBV7-2